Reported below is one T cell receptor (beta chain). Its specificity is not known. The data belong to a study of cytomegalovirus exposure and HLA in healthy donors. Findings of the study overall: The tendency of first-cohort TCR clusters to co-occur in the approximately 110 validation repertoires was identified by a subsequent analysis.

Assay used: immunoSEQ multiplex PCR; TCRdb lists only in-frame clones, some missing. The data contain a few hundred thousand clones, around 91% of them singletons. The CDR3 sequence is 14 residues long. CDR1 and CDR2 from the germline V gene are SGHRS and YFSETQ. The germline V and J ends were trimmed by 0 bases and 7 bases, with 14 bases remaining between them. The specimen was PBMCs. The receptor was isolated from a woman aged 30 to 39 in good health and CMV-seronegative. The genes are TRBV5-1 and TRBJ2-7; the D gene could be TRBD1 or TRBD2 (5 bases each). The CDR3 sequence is CASSLERDPGEQYF. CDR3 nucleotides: TGCGCCAGCAGCTTGGAGAGGGACCCGGGAGAGCAGTACTTC.